Listed below are T cell receptor beta chains from one sample, sequenced in a study of T cell changes during pregnancy in multiple sclerosis. Libraries were prepared by immunoSEQ multiplex PCR; TCRdb keeps only in-frame clonotypes and omits some of them. Among over 25,000 clones listed, 80% to 90% were seen once. Specimen: CD8+ T cells from peripheral blood mononuclear cells, collected in the second trimester of pregnancy. Receptors were obtained from a female donor with multiple sclerosis, enrolled in a pregnancy study. CDR3s include the opening cysteine and the closing phenylalanine or tryptophan. Each record gives: clone size, J gene, D gene, V gene, CDR3 length, CDR3 DNA, CDR3 protein. The D gene is left open where the match is weak. Clone size is stated in some rows and not others, as once, few, many or a class when expanded.

>.|TRBJ2-5|TRBD2|TRBV19|15
TGTGCCAGTAGTATAGGTCTAGCGGTACAAGAGACCCAGTACTTC
CASSIGLAVQETQYF
>few|TRBJ2-3|.|TRBV28|15
TGTGCCAGCAGTTCCTCAGGTTGGAACACAGATACGCAGTATTTT
CASSSSGWNTDTQYF
>.|TRBJ2-1|TRBD2|TRBV7-6|16
TGTGCCAGCAGCTTAGCGTCAGCGGGGGGAATCGATGAGCAGTTCTTC
CASSLASAGGIDEQFF
>.|TRBJ2-3|.|TRBV7-3|13
TGTGCCAGCAGCTTACTCCACGGGGATACGCAGTATTTT
CASSLLHGDTQYF
>.|TRBJ2-7|.|TRBV5-6|13
TGTGCCAGCAGCTGGGGACAAGCCTACGAGCAGTACTTC
CASSWGQAYEQYF
>.|TRBJ1-4|.|TRBV4-3|15
TGCGCCAGCAGCCAAGATCAGGCAGAAGACGAAAAACTGTTTTTT
CASSQDQAEDEKLFF
>once|TRBJ2-7|.|TRBV28|15
TGTGCCAGCAGTTTCCGGGCCCAGGGTGTCTACGAGCAGTACTTC
CASSFRAQGVYEQYF
>few|TRBJ2-2|.|TRBV6-4|14
TGTGCCAGCAGTGACTCCGGGACTACCGGGGAGCTGTTTTTT
CASSDSGTTGELFF
>.|TRBJ2-4|TRBD1|TRBV6-1|13
TGTGCCAGTCAGACAGGGGAGGCGAACATTCAGTACTTC
CASQTGEANIQYF
>.|TRBJ2-5|TRBD2|TRBV19|15
TGTGCCAGTAGTATCGCGGCTAGCGGCCAAGAGACCCAGTACTTC
CASSIAASGQETQYF
>few|TRBJ1-6|.|TRBV27|15
TGTGCCAGCAGTTTATCGGGGCGCTTCTCATCACCCCTCCACTTT
CASSLSGRFSSPLHF
>few|TRBJ2-3|TRBD2|TRBV5-4|17
TGTGCCAGCAGCTTATTTAGAGGACTAGCGGGAGCAGATACGCAGTATTTT
CASSLFRGLAGADTQYF
>.|TRBJ2-3|.|TRBV6-1|14
TGTGCCAGCAGTGAAGTACTAGCCACTGATACGCAGTATTTT
CASSEVLATDTQYF
>.|TRBJ1-5|.|TRBV30|13
TGTGCCTGGAGTGTACAGGGCTATCAGCCCCAGCATTTT
CAWSVQGYQPQHF
>.|TRBJ2-5|.|TRBV10-3|15
TGTGCCATCAGTGATAGGGGGTTGGGACAAGAGACCCAGTACTTC
CAISDRGLGQETQYF
>.|TRBJ2-1|.|TRBV7-3|16
TGTGCCAGCAGCCCCTCGAGCGCGGGTCTAAGAGCCGTGCAGTTCTTC
CASSPSSAGLRAVQFF
>.|TRBJ1-2|TRBD1|TRBV5-4|15
TGTGCCAGCAGTTGGGGGGACAGGGTAAACTATGGCTACACCTTC
CASSWGDRVNYGYTF
>.|TRBJ2-7|TRBD2|TRBV27|15
TGTGCCAGCAGTTTAGGGCTAGCGGGAGACTACGAGCAGTACTTC
CASSLGLAGDYEQYF
>.|TRBJ1-1|.|TRBV6-5|16
TGTGCCAGCAGTTACCCTACGGACAGAGCGAACACTGAAGCTTTCTTT
CASSYPTDRANTEAFF
>.|TRBJ2-3|TRBD2|TRBV7-9|16
TGTGCCAGCAGCTTCGGGACTACCGGGAGCACAGATACGCAGTATTTT
CASSFGTTGSTDTQYF
>.|TRBJ1-6|.|TRBV7-2|17
TGTGCCAGCAGCTCCGTCAAACGGGGTTTCTATAATTCACCCCTCCACTTT
CASSSVKRGFYNSPLHF
>.|TRBJ1-2|.|TRBV4-1|15
TGCGCCAGCAGCCCCGAGCCGGGGGGATATAATGGCTACACCTTC
CASSPEPGGYNGYTF
>.|TRBJ2-7|TRBD1|TRBV28|16
TGTGCCAGCAGTTTCAACCCTCTGACAGGGGTGCCCGAGCAGTACTTC
CASSFNPLTGVPEQYF
>.|TRBJ2-7|.|TRBV4-1|13
TGCGCCAGCAGCCAATCGCCTACCTACGAGCAGTACTTC
CASSQSPTYEQYF
>.|TRBJ2-1|TRBD2|TRBV19|14
TGTGCCAGTAGTACGGGCGGGAGGGGGAATGAGCAGCTCTTC
CASSTGGRGNEQLF
>once|TRBJ2-7|.|TRBV7-9|14
TGTGCCAGCAGCCCGAGGTCCGGGTCCTACGAGCAGTACTTC
CASSPRSGSYEQYF